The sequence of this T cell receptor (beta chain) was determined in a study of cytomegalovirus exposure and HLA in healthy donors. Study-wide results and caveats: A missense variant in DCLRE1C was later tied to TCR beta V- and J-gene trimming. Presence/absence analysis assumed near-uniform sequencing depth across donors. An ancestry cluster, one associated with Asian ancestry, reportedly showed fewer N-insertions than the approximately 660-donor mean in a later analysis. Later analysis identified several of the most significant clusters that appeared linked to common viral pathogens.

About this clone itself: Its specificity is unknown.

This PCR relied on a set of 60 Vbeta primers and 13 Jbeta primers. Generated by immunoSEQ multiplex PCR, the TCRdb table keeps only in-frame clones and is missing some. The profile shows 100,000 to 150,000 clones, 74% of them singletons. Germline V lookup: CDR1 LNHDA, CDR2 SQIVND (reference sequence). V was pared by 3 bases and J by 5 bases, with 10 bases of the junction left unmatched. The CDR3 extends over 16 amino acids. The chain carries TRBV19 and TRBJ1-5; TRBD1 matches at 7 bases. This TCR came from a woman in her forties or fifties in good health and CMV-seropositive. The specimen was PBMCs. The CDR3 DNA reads TGTGCCAGTAGTATGGCCTGGGACAGCGGTTATCAGCCCCAGCATTTT. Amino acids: CASSMAWDSGYQPQHF.